Following are 20 T cell receptor beta chains from one sample sequenced in a study of T cells in Graves' hyperthyroidism and ophthalmopathy. TCR beta CDR3 regions were amplified from RNA. With the HTBI primer set, the TCR CDR3 went through a first round of RT-PCR. MiXCR, applied by TCRdb to the multiplex PCR reads, yields one record per CDR3 protein. The sample has fewer than 300,000 distinct CDR3 sequences; 25% to 30% are singletons. The sample comprised blood. The receptors stem from a man aged 35-49 years with Graves' hyperthyroidism that later progressed to Graves' ophthalmopathy.

There are many counts of this clonotype. This chain uses TRBV29-1 with TRBJ2-5; TRBD1 aligns across 8 bases. V gave up 7 bases and J gave up 5 bases; unmatched junction bases: 6. CDR3 size: 12 residues. Germline V gene sequence: CDR1 SQVTM, CDR2 ANQGSEA. CDR3 nucleotide sequence: TGCAGCGCAGGGGGCGTTGGGGAGACCCAGTACTTC. This encodes CSAGGVGETQYF.

This clonotype was seen many times. V gene TRBV6-5 combines with J gene TRBJ2-4, with TRBD2 matching over 7 bases. The germline V gene encodes CDR1 MNHEY and CDR2 SVGAGI. This CDR3 has 18 residues. With V trimmed by 2 bases and J by 1 base, 11 bases remained unmatched. In DNA, the CDR3 is TGTGCCAGCAGTTACCCCCACGGGGGGATGGCTGCCAAAAACATTCAGTACTTC. Translating it yields CASSYPHGGMAAKNIQYF.

This clonotype was counted at least ten times. This chain joins TRBV15 and TRBJ2-7; no reliable D call. Germline V CDR1 and CDR2: LNHNV, YYDKDF (reference sequence). CDR3 length: 12 residues. V was clipped by 0 bases and J by 9 bases, with 9 bases between them. This chain's CDR3 is CATSRDRARQYF. The CDR3 region has the DNA TGTGCCACCAGCAGAGATCGGGCCAGGCAGTACTTC.

This clonotype came up many times. The J gene is TRBJ2-5, the V gene TRBV14; possibly TRBD1 for D (6 bases). CDR1 and CDR2 (germline): SGHDN, FVKESK. Trimming stripped 4 bases from V and 1 base from J, with 13 bases between. The CDR3 has 15 residues. The CDR3 DNA follows: TGTGCCAGCAGCCCCCAGACAGGACCCCAAGAGACCCAGTACTTC. It codes for CASSPQTGPQETQYF.

This clonotype was seen ten or more times. V usage is TRBV14 and J usage is TRBJ2-4, with a weak D call TRBD2 (6 bases). CDR1 SGHDN and CDR2 FVKESK come from the germline V gene. The CDR3 runs to 14 residues. The germline V and J ends were trimmed by 0 bases and 8 bases, with 11 bases remaining between them. The chain's CDR3 is CASSQDLGGDIQYF. The CDR3 nucleotides are TGTGCCAGCAGCCAAGATTTGGGGGGAGACATTCAGTACTTC. The full variable domain, in which reference TRBV14 and TRBJ2-4 provide the parts outside the CDR3, is EAGVTQFPSHSVIEKGQTVTLRCDPISGHDNLYWYRRVMGKEIKFLLHFVKESKQDESGMPNNRFLAERTGGTYSTLKVQPAELEDSGVYFCASSQDLGGDIQYFGAGTRLSVL.

J is TRBJ2-7 and V is TRBV27; no firm D call. Trimming stripped 2 bases from V and 2 bases from J, with 22 bases between. This CDR3 has 18 amino acids. Germline V lookup: CDR1 MNHEY, CDR2 SMNVEV (reference sequence). This chain's CDR3 is CASSLSFGTVGIPYEQYF. In nucleotides, the CDR3 is TGTGCCAGCAGTTTAAGTTTCGGTACAGTCGGAATACCCTACGAGCAGTACTTC.

The chain couples TRBV19 to TRBJ2-7; 8 bases align to TRBD2. CDR1 and CDR2 from the germline V gene are LNHDA and SQIVND (reference sequence). There are 15 residues in the CDR3. Trimming at V came to 6 bases and at J to 0 bases, leaving 7 bases not matched to a gene. The CDR3 DNA reads TGTGCCAGTAGACCTCGTAGCGGGACCTCCTACGAGCAGTACTTC. It translates to CASRPRSGTSYEQYF.

The chain links TRBV29-1 to TRBJ1-1, with D possibly matching TRBD1 (6 bases). Germline CDR1 and CDR2: SQVTM and ANQGSEA. V lost 6 bases and J lost 6, with 17 bases in between. The CDR3 consists of 13 residues. The CDR3 coding sequence is TGCAGCGTCCCCCCGGGGGGCACCGCTGAAGCTTTCTTT. Encoded protein: CSVPPGGTAEAFF. Filled out from reference TRBV29-1 and TRBJ1-1, the complete variable domain reads SAVISQKPSRDICQRGTSLTIQCQVDSQVTMMFWYRQQPGQSLTLIATANQGSEATYESGFVIDKFPISRPNLTFSTLTVSNMSPEDSSIYLCSVPPGGTAEAFFGQGTRLTVV.

This clonotype was counted many times. V and J are TRBV4-2 and TRBJ1-2; 7 bases are a match to TRBD1. Germline V gene sequence: CDR1 LGHNA, CDR2 YNFKEQ. The CDR3 loop spans 16 amino acids. V lost 2 bases, J lost 7 bases, and 13 bases stayed unmatched. The CDR3 region is CASSQPALQGVVGYTF. The DNA for the CDR3 is TGTGCCAGCAGCCAACCTGCCCTCCAGGGGGTAGTTGGCTACACCTTC.

Ten or more counts support this clonotype. The chain joins TRBV20-1 to TRBJ2-3; no firm D call. The CDR3 extends over 15 amino acids. Trimming shortened V by 3 bases and J by 0 bases, and 13 bases separated the two germline ends. In germline, CDR1 is DFQATT, CDR2 SNEGSKA (reference sequence). In nucleotides, the CDR3 is TGCAGTGCTAGTTCGACGACGACTAGCACAGATACGCAGTATTTT. Residues: CSASSTTTSTDTQYF.

This clonotype was seen just once. The chain carries TRBV6-2 or TRBV6-3 and TRBJ1-1, with unresolved D. The CDR3 loop spans 13 amino acids. The germline V gene encodes CDR1 MNHEY and CDR2 SVGEGT. V lost 2 bases to trimming and J lost 2 bases, with 6 bases between them. The CDR3 nucleotides are TGTGCCAGCAGTTACGAGACAAACACTGAAGCTTTCTTT. Translated, it gives CASSYETNTEAFF.

V gene TRBV30 combines with J gene TRBJ2-7; the D is unclear. This CDR3 has 10 residues. Germline loops: CDR1 GTSNPN, CDR2 SVGIG (reference sequence). V lost 4 bases and J 5 bases, leaving 6 bases between the germline ends. The CDR3 sequence: CAWKKNEQYV. CDR3 in DNA: TGTGCCTGGAAAAAAAACGAGCAGTACGTC.

This clonotype was counted many times. The rearrangement links TRBV24-1 to TRBJ2-2; D ambiguous. Looked up from germline, CDR1 is KGHDR and CDR2 is SFDVKD. V was pared by 4 bases and J by 0 bases, with 11 bases between. The CDR3 covers 16 residues. CDR3 sequence: CATSDIDKTNTGELFF. DNA for the CDR3: TGTGCCACCAGTGACATAGACAAGACGAACACCGGGGAGCTGTTTTTT.

The J gene is TRBJ1-2, the V gene TRBV30, with unresolved D. V lost 5 bases and J 8 bases, leaving 9 bases between the germline ends. Germline CDR1 and CDR2: GTSNPN and SVGIG (reference sequence). The CDR3 loop spans 10 amino acids. DNA of the CDR3: TGTGCCTGGGAAAGGGTCGGCTACACCTTC. This gives the protein CAWERVGYTF.

This chain uses TRBV5-1 with TRBJ2-7; perhaps TRBD2 as D (5 bases). The V end lost 3 bases, the J end lost 6 bases, and 16 bases lay between the germline ends. Germline CDR1 is SGHRS and CDR2 is YFSETQ. The CDR3 totals 14 residues. The CDR3 region is CASSSGINPGEQYF. CDR3 sequence (DNA): TGCGCCAGCAGCTCGGGGATTAATCCGGGCGAGCAGTACTTC.

This clonotype was detected ten times or more. V and J are TRBV24-1 and TRBJ2-2; TRBD2 is a possible D gene (5 bases). The CDR3 covers 12 residues. With 10 bases removed from V and 7 bases from J, the gap between germline ends came to 12 bases. From germline, CDR1 is KGHDR and CDR2 SFDVKD. The CDR3 bases are TGTGCCACGTCACGGGAAGGCGGGGAGCTGTTTTTT. This gives the protein CATSREGGELFF.

The sample holds many counts of this clonotype. This chain connects TRBV5-6 to TRBJ2-2; D unresolved. Germline loops: CDR1 SGHDT, CDR2 YYEEEE. V gave up 0 bases and J gave up 5 bases, with 11 bases separating them. This CDR3 region has 15 residues. CDR3 nucleotide sequence: TGTGCCAGCAGCTTGGGCGGCGAAAGAACCGGGGAGCTGTTTTTT. Amino acids: CASSLGGERTGELFF.

The table lists this clonotype with a few counts. The chain employs TRBV6-1 and TRBJ1-1; TRBD1 agrees at 9 bases. V lost 6 bases, J lost 3 bases, and 2 bases stayed unmatched. This CDR3 has 13 residues. CDR1 and CDR2 from the germline V gene are MNHNS and SASEGT. The CDR3 DNA sequence: TGTGCCAGCAGGCGGGACAGGGACACTGAAGCTTTCTTT. Residues: CASRRDRDTEAFF.

As concerns this clonotype: Mismatch with germline at one junction end may stem from a read error. The chain carries TRBV5-5 and TRBJ2-5, with D maybe TRBD2 (7 bases). This CDR3 comprises 15 residues. Germline V gene sequence: CDR1 SGHKS, CDR2 YYEKEE (reference sequence). This CDR3 reads CASSLEGGGQGTQYF. The CDR3, as DNA: TGTGCCAGCAGCTTGGAGGGAGGGGGACAAGGGACCCAGTACTTC.

This clonotype was picked up many times. This sequence joins TRBV2 and TRBJ2-5; no clear D. Germline V lookup: CDR1 SNHLY, CDR2 FYNNEI. V was cut by 2 bases and J by 5 bases, with 6 bases left in between. CDR3 length: 12 residues. CDR3: CASSELGETQYF. The CDR3 DNA follows: TGTGCCAGCAGTGAACTCGGGGAGACCCAGTACTTC.